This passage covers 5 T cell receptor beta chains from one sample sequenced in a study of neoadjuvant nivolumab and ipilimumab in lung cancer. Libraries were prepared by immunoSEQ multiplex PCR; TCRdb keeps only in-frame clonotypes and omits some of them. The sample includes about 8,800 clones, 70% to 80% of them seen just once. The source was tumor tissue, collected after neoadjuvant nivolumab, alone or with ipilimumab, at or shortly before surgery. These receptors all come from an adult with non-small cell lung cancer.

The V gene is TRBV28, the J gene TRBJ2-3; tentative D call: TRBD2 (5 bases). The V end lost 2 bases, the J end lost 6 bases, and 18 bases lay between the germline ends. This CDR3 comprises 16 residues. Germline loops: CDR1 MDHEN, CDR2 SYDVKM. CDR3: CASSLGSLEGRDTQYF. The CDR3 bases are TGTGCCAGCAGTTTAGGTAGTCTAGAGGGCAGGGATACGCAGTATTTT. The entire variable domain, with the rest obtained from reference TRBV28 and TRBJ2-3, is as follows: DVKVTQSSRYLVKRTGEKVFLECVQDMDHENMFWYRQDPGLGLRLIYFSYDVKMKEKGDIPEGYSVSREKKERFSLILESASTNQTSMYLCASSLGSLEGRDTQYFGPGTRLTVL.

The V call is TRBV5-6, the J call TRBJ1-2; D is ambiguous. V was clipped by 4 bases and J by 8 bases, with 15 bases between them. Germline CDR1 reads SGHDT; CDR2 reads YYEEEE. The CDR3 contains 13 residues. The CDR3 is CASSPGPPQGYTF. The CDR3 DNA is TGTGCCAGCAGCCCCGGTCCACCCCAAGGCTACACCTTC.

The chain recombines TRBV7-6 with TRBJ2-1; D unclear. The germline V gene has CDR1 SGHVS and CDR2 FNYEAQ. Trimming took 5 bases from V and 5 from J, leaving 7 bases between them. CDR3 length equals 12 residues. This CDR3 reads CASSASHNEQFF. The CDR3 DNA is TGTGCCAGCAGCGCTAGTCACAATGAGCAGTTCTTC. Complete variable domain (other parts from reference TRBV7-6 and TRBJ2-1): GAGVSQSPRYKVTKRGQDVALRCDPISGHVSLYWYRQALGQGPEFLTYFNYEAQQDKSGLPNDRFSAERPEGSISTLTIQRTEQRDSAMYRCASSASHNEQFFGPGTRLTVL.

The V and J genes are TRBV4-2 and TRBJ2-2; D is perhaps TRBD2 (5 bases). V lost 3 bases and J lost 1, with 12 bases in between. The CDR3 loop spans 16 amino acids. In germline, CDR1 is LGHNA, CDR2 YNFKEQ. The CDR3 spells CASSQGSVVNTGELFF. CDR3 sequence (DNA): TGTGCCAGCAGCCAGGGTAGCGTAGTGAACACCGGGGAGCTGTTTTTT.

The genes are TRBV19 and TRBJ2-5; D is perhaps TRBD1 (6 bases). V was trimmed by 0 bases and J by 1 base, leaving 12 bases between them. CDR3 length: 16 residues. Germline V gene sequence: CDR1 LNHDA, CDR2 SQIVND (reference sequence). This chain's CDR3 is CASSIDSTGSQETQYF. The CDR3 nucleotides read TGTGCCAGTAGTATAGATTCAACAGGGAGCCAAGAGACCCAGTACTTC.